The rows below give T cell receptor beta chains drawn from one sample of a study of CD8 T cells in Susac syndrome. One entry per CDR3 protein results from TCRdb running MiXCR on the immunoSEQ multiplex PCR reads. The repertoire has approximately 54,000 distinct CDR3 sequences, just under 95% of them found once; the top ten carry less than 0.8%. The sample consisted of CD8+ T cells from PBMCs. These receptors came from a human donor with Susac syndrome. Each CDR3 is given with its conserved first and last residue.

>TRBJ2-3|15|TRBV5-4
CASSLESGGGDTQYF
>TRBJ1-1|11|TRBV11-3
CASRRGAGAFF
>TRBJ2-1|13|TRBV6-5
CASRDRVGLEQFF
>TRBJ2-7|15|TRBV13
CASSIHKGLTYEQYF
>TRBJ1-5|16|TRBV11-2
CASSWTTAYSNQPQHF
>TRBJ2-3|14|TRBV29-1
CSEWRGEVTDTQYF
>TRBJ1-3|15|TRBV30
CAWSQYRDSGNTIYF
>TRBJ2-7|17|TRBV7-9
CASSSSQTGGSSYEQYF
>TRBJ2-3|12|TRBV5-1
CASSLDKPLQYF
>TRBJ1-2|11|TRBV4-3
CASEGGHGYTF
>TRBJ2-5|15|TRBV4-3
CASSQERGYQETQYF
>TRBJ2-6|16|TRBV13
CASSLHPSSGANVLTF
>TRBJ2-2|15|TRBV4-2
CASSGRDRDAGELFF